These T cell receptor beta chains were read from a single sample in a study of T cell changes during pregnancy in multiple sclerosis. Repertoires were generated with immunoSEQ multiplex PCR, while TCRdb's copy carries only in-frame clones and drops some. The sample lists tens of thousands of clones; 92% were seen once. The sample was CD4+ T cells from peripheral blood mononuclear cells, taken in the third trimester of pregnancy. These receptors were collected from a female donor with multiple sclerosis, enrolled in a pregnancy study. The CDR3 runs from the conserved cysteine through the conserved F or W. A D gene is named only where the DNA matches it firmly. Clone size is stated in some rows and not others, as once, few, many or a class when expanded.

v_call	j_call	d_call	clone_size	cdr3_nt	cdr3_aa
TRBV19	TRBJ2-2	.	.	TGTGCCAGTAGTATAGCCCAGGGGATCGGGACCGGGGAGCTGTTTTTT	CASSIAQGIGTGELFF
TRBV7-6	TRBJ2-7	.	.	TGTGCCAGCAGCTTAGGTAGGCGGGTCTTGAGAACGACCTACGAGCAGTACTTC	CASSLGRRVLRTTYEQYF
TRBV28	TRBJ1-3	.	.	TGTGCCAGCAGTGTGAGTCCCACCCGCTCTGGAAACACCATATATTTT	CASSVSPTRSGNTIYF
TRBV15	TRBJ1-1	TRBD1	.	TGTGCCACCAGCAGAGACCCGGACAGGCCCACTGAAGCTTTCTTT	CATSRDPDRPTEAFF
TRBV18	TRBJ2-5	TRBD1	once	TGTGCCAGCTCACTACAGGGGGGAGAGACCCAGTACTTC	CASSLQGGETQYF
TRBV18	TRBJ1-1	.	.	TGTGCCAGCTCTCTCCAGCGGGGGGCGCGTGCGTTGAACACTGAAGCTTTCTTT	CASSLQRGARALNTEAFF
TRBV28	TRBJ2-5	TRBD1	.	TGTGCCAGCCGGACTCGGGACAGGGAGTGGAGGGAGACCCAGTACTTC	CASRTRDREWRETQYF
TRBV10-1	TRBJ1-1	.	.	TGCGCACCCAGAGGGCCCAACACTGAAGCTTTCTTT	CAPRGPNTEAFF
TRBV2	TRBJ1-2	.	.	TGTGCCAGCAGTGAAGGGGGGGGGTTCTATGGCTACACCTTC	CASSEGGGFYGYTF
TRBV29-1	TRBJ2-1	TRBD2	.	TGCAGCGTTGGAGCCCTAACTAGCGGGAGGGCCAATGAGCAGTTCTTC	CSVGALTSGRANEQFF
TRBV28	TRBJ2-1	TRBD2	.	TGTGCCAGCATGAGACTAGCGGGACCTGGGAGGGTTAATGAGCAGTTCTTC	CASMRLAGPGRVNEQFF
TRBV6-4	TRBJ2-7	TRBD2	.	TGTGCCAGCAGACTAGCGGGAGCGGACGAGCAGTACTTC	CASRLAGADEQYF
TRBV27	TRBJ1-2	.	.	TGTGCCAGCAGTTTACGATTCCAGGGTGGCTACACCTTC	CASSLRFQGGYTF
TRBV11-3	TRBJ2-7	.	.	TGTGCCAGCAGCAATAGCGACTCCTACGAGCAGTACTTC	CASSNSDSYEQYF
TRBV11-2	TRBJ2-7	.	.	TGTGCCAGCAGCCAGTCCTACGAGCAGTACTTC	CASSQSYEQYF
TRBV19	TRBJ2-2	TRBD1	.	TGTGCCAGTAGTATAGCGGACAGGGGTTTGTTAACCGGGGAGCTGTTTTTT	CASSIADRGLLTGELFF
TRBV27	TRBJ2-1	TRBD1	.	TGTGCCAGCAGTAGGGACAGGCTTATTTACAATGAGCAGTTCTTC	CASSRDRLIYNEQFF
TRBV19	TRBJ2-7	.	.	TGTGCCAGTAGTATATCAAGTCTAGCCGGATACGAGCAGTACTTC	CASSISSLAGYEQYF
TRBV5-1	TRBJ2-1	.	once	TGCGCCAGCAGCCCCGGGGTTCTCGCCAGCTCCTACAATGAGCAGTTCTTC	CASSPGVLASSYNEQFF
TRBV7-9	TRBJ2-7	TRBD2	.	TGTGCCAGCAGCTTAGGAGATCGGCTAGCGGGAGTGTACGAGCAGTACTTC	CASSLGDRLAGVYEQYF